The next 24 T cell receptor beta chains were all read from a single sample in a study of T cell responses to AZD1222 COVID-19 vaccine. The protocol was immunoSEQ multiplex PCR, while the TCRdb copy is restricted to in-frame clones and leaves out a portion. The sample holds 77,000 or so clones, about 91% seen once. The sequences come from peripheral blood, collected on day 0 of MenACWY control vaccination. These receptors all stem from an adult in good health.

The V gene is TRBV19, the J gene TRBJ1-1; D remains ambiguous. V gave up 5 bases and J gave up 1 base, with 8 bases separating them. The CDR3 contains 13 residues. Germline loops: CDR1 LNHDA, CDR2 SQIVND (reference sequence). As DNA, the CDR3 is TGTGCCAGTAGTTCACAGACGAACACTGAAGCTTTCTTT. Amino acid sequence: CASSSQTNTEAFF.

The DNA of the CDR3 is TGTGCCAGCAGCTTAGAGACAGCTTATAGCAATCAGCCCCAGCATTTT. It yields the protein CASSLETAYSNQPQHF. The V gene is TRBV7-2, the J gene TRBJ1-5; perhaps TRBD1 as D (5 bases). CDR1 SGHTA and CDR2 FQGNSA come from the germline V gene. The CDR3 is 16 residues long. V lost 1 base, J lost 0 bases, and 10 bases lay in between.

V and J are TRBV15 and TRBJ2-5; no clear D gene. CDR1 is LNHNV and CDR2 is YYDKDF in the germline V gene (reference sequence). V lost 0 bases and J 5 bases, leaving 7 bases between the germline ends. The CDR3 length is 13 residues. The CDR3 is CATSRDTSETQYF. CDR3 DNA: TGTGCCACCAGCAGAGATACTTCGGAGACCCAGTACTTC.

The V call is TRBV29-1, the J call TRBJ1-2; no firm D call. This CDR3 is 10 amino acids long. Trimming took off 4 bases at V and 4 bases at J, with 4 bases between the two ends. From germline, CDR1 is SQVTM and CDR2 ANQGSEA. CDR3 loop: CSVASYGYTF. The CDR3 DNA follows: TGCAGCGTTGCCAGCTATGGCTACACCTTC. The whole variable domain, remainder taken from reference TRBV29-1 and TRBJ1-2, is SAVISQKPSRDICQRGTSLTIQCQVDSQVTMMFWYRQQPGQSLTLIATANQGSEATYESGFVIDKFPISRPNLTFSTLTVSNMSPEDSSIYLCSVASYGYTFGSGTRLTVV.

This clone was observed a handful of times. The V and J genes are TRBV19 and TRBJ1-1; perhaps TRBD1 as D (5 bases). The V gene lost 0 bases and the J gene lost 5 bases, with 13 bases spanning the gap. The length of the CDR3 is 15 residues. Germline V gene sequence: CDR1 LNHDA, CDR2 SQIVND (reference sequence). The CDR3 DNA reads TGTGCCAGTAGTATAGACGCGGGGGAGAGGACTGAAGCTTTCTTT. Translating gives CASSIDAGERTEAFF.

The chain has TRBV5-1 and TRBJ1-4, with D tentatively TRBD1 (6 bases). There are 13 residues in the CDR3. Germline V lookup: CDR1 SGHRS, CDR2 YFSETQ. With 2 bases removed from V and 8 bases from J, the gap between germline ends came to 10 bases. Written as DNA, the CDR3 is TGCGCCAGCAGCTTAGCAGGGGCGGAAAAACTGTTTTTT. Translating gives CASSLAGAEKLFF.

This chain connects TRBV12-3 or TRBV12-4 to TRBJ2-5, with unresolved D. There are 11 residues in the CDR3. The germline V and J ends were trimmed by 1 base and 7 bases, with 4 bases remaining between them. The CDR3 spells CASSLGRTQYF. The CDR3 coding sequence is TGTGCCAGCAGTTTAGGTAGGACCCAGTACTTC.

The chain recombines TRBV6-5 with TRBJ2-3; tentatively, D is TRBD2 (5 bases). CDR3 size: 14 residues. The germline V and J ends were trimmed by 6 bases and 2 bases, with 12 bases remaining between them. Germline assignment: CDR1 MNHEY and CDR2 SVGAGI. CDR3 sequence reads: CASRSSVLTDTQYF. CDR3 DNA sequence: TGTGCCAGCAGGAGTAGCGTACTCACAGATACGCAGTATTTT.

The sample holds one count of this clone. This rearrangement joins TRBV9 to TRBJ2-7; D is ambiguous. Germline V gives CDR1 SGDLS, CDR2 YYNGEE. V was shortened by 4 bases and J by 1 base, with 15 bases between the two germline ends. The CDR3 totals 15 residues. This CDR3 is CASSTNPGPSYEQYF. The DNA of the CDR3 is TGTGCCAGCAGCACCAACCCCGGGCCTTCCTACGAGCAGTACTTC.

The rearrangement uses TRBV28 and TRBJ2-2; no firm D call. The V gene's germline CDR1 is MDHEN and CDR2 SYDVKM. V gave up 1 base and J gave up 1 base, with 13 bases separating them. CDR3 length: 17 amino acids. CDR3 in DNA: TGTGCCAGCAGTTTATCGTCCGGGCCAGTGAACACCGGGGAGCTGTTTTTT. Translated: CASSLSSGPVNTGELFF.

This rearrangement joins TRBV6-2 or TRBV6-3 to TRBJ1-1; the D is unclear. Trimming removed 0 bases from V and 7 bases from J, with 6 bases in between. CDR1 MNHEY and CDR2 SVGEGT come from the germline V gene. This CDR3 is 12 amino acids long. The CDR3 reads CASSYSKGEAFF. The CDR3 nucleotides are TGTGCCAGCAGTTACTCGAAAGGTGAAGCTTTCTTT.

The chain has TRBV4-3 and TRBJ1-4; no clear D gene. V was clipped by 2 bases and J by 0 bases, with 13 bases between them. The germline V gene encodes CDR1 LGHNA and CDR2 YSLEER. The CDR3 loop spans 17 amino acids. The CDR3 loop is CASSQQPAGTTNEKLFF. Written as DNA, the CDR3 is TGCGCCAGCAGCCAACAGCCGGCAGGTACAACTAATGAAAAACTGTTTTTT.

The CDR3 DNA is TGCGCCAGCAGTCAATCGGACCGGGAACCTGGAAACACCATATATTTT. Amino acid sequence: CASSQSDREPGNTIYF. The rearrangement joins TRBV23-1 to TRBJ1-3; D is uncertain. TRBV23-1 is classed as an ORF, of uncertain function. V was pared by 0 bases and J by 2 bases, with 11 bases between. The CDR3 loop spans 16 amino acids.

The chain is built from TRBV7-9 and TRBJ2-6, with 7 bases matching TRBD1. The ends lost 4 bases at V and 4 bases at J; junction bases unmatched: 7. From germline, CDR1 is SEHNR and CDR2 FQNEAQ (reference sequence). The CDR3 spans 16 residues. This CDR3 reads CASSSDREGGANVLTF. As DNA, the CDR3 is TGTGCCAGCAGCTCAGACAGGGAAGGAGGGGCCAACGTCCTGACTTTC.

This clone was found once. The chain employs TRBV19 and TRBJ1-2; D gene ambiguous. This CDR3 is built from 13 residues. Germline V lookup: CDR1 LNHDA, CDR2 SQIVND (reference sequence). V lost 3 bases and J lost 7, with 12 bases in between. CDR3 DNA sequence: TGTGCCAGTAGTATTTCCGGAAACGGTGGCTACACCTTC. Translating gives CASSISGNGGYTF.

There are a few counts of this clone. The V call is TRBV2, the J call TRBJ2-7, with D unclear. The V end lost 7 bases, the J end lost 0 bases, and 10 bases lay between the germline ends. The CDR3 is made up of 13 amino acids. Germline V CDR1 and CDR2: SNHLY, FYNNEI. The CDR3 spells CASNVGSSYEQYF. In DNA form, the CDR3 reads TGTGCCAGCAACGTAGGCAGCTCCTACGAGCAGTACTTC.

The chain has TRBV6-5 and TRBJ1-1; D call uncertain. Germline V gene sequence: CDR1 MNHEY, CDR2 SVGAGI. This CDR3 is built from 15 residues. Deletions cut 6 bases from V and 4 bases from J, with 18 bases between. The CDR3 region has the DNA TGTGCCAGCAGATCTCCCAGAGAGGGTCCCACTGAAGCTTTCTTT. Protein sequence: CASRSPREGPTEAFF.

The rearrangement uses TRBV5-8 and TRBJ1-2; the match to TRBD1 covers 8 bases. CDR3 size: 14 residues. V lost 0 bases to trimming and J lost 8 bases; unmatched junction nucleotides: 6. The germline CDR1 and CDR2 sequences are SGHTS and YDEGEE. The CDR3 sequence: CASSLEQGVGGYTF. DNA of the CDR3: TGTGCCAGCAGCTTGGAACAGGGGGTAGGGGGCTACACCTTC.

This clone showed up just a few times. The J gene is TRBJ2-1, the V gene TRBV6-6; 11 bases fit TRBD2. Trimming took 6 bases from V and 4 from J; bases not matched to a gene: 14. The CDR3 loop spans 18 amino acids. Germline lookup yields CDR1 MNHNY and CDR2 SVGAGI (reference sequence). CDR3 protein: CASSRPSAGTSGYNEQFF. The DNA of the CDR3 is TGTGCCAGCAGCCGACCCTCGGCCGGGACTAGCGGATACAATGAGCAGTTCTTC.

The chain combines TRBV5-5 with TRBJ1-1, with D possibly being TRBD1 (5 bases). Per germline, CDR1 SGHKS and CDR2 YYEKEE (reference sequence). The CDR3 length is 13 residues. The V end was cut by 6 bases, the J end by 3 bases, with 12 bases between. The CDR3 region is CASKVRGDTEAFF. The CDR3 nucleotides read TGTGCCAGCAAAGTACGGGGGGACACTGAAGCTTTCTTT.

The J gene is TRBJ1-4, the V gene TRBV24-1; D ambiguous. The CDR3 contains 15 residues. The V gene's germline CDR1 is KGHDR and CDR2 SFDVKD. V was trimmed by 5 bases and J by 3 bases, leaving 12 bases between them. DNA of the CDR3: TGTGCCACCAGTGTCGGGCAGGCTCCTAATGAAAAACTGTTTTTT. This gives the protein CATSVGQAPNEKLFF.

V and J are TRBV6-5 and TRBJ1-4; 10 bases are a match to TRBD1. Germline V lookup: CDR1 MNHEY, CDR2 SVGAGI. The length of the CDR3 is 14 residues. The V segment lost 7 bases and the J segment 7 bases; nucleotides outside the gene matches: 6. The CDR3 nucleotides are TGTGCCAGCACTCGGACAGGGGGTATTGAAAAACTGTTTTTT. It is translated as CASTRTGGIEKLFF.

This clone came up a few times. V and J are TRBV7-2 and TRBJ2-7, with a weak D call TRBD2 (6 bases). Germline V gene sequence: CDR1 SGHTA, CDR2 FQGNSA. CDR3 length: 16 amino acids. Trimming shortened V by 0 bases and J by 1 base, and 13 bases separated the two germline ends. CDR3 residues: CASSLAAGGLSYEQYF. The CDR3 nucleotides are TGTGCCAGCAGCTTAGCTGCCGGGGGTTTATCCTACGAGCAGTACTTC.

This sequence joins TRBV5-1 and TRBJ1-1, with TRBD1 matching 7 bases. Germline trimming cut 2 bases from V and 1 base from J; bases unmatched to any gene: 2. The CDR3 is 14 residues long. Germline V gene lookup returns CDR1 SGHRS and CDR2 YFSETQ. The CDR3 is CASSLGTENTEAFF. DNA of the CDR3: TGCGCCAGCAGCTTAGGGACAGAGAACACTGAAGCTTTCTTT. The full variable domain, in which reference TRBV5-1 and TRBJ1-1 provide the parts outside the CDR3, is KAGVTQTPRYLIKTRGQQVTLSCSPISGHRSVSWYQQTPGQGLQFLFEYFSETQRNKGNFPGRFSGRQFSNSRSEMNVSTLELGDSALYLCASSLGTENTEAFFGQGTRLTVV.